These 26 T cell receptor beta chains originate from one sample sequenced in a study of cytomegalovirus exposure and HLA in healthy donors (dated by TCRdb to about 2017). Library method: the immunoSEQ multiplex PCR assay. A mixture of 60 forward primers for TCR Vbeta segments and 13 reverse primers for TCR Jbeta segments was used in the multiplex PCR. TCRdb stores this immuneACCESS table with in-frame sequences only. Part of the clones is absent; in the studies checked, under half of the shortfall reflects unresolved V genes, and no reason is known for the rest. Counted in this sample were 90,000 to 150,000 clones; roughly 63% of them appeared once. The ten top clones hold about a tenth of the sample. The sequencing input was PBMCs. These TCRs come from a man aged 35-49 years in good health and CMV-seropositive.

V and J are TRBV7-2 and TRBJ2-1; possible D gene TRBD2, 5 bases. V was clipped by 1 base and J by 10 bases, with 14 bases between them. Looked up from germline, CDR1 is SGHTA and CDR2 is FQGNSA. The CDR3 consists of 14 residues. The DNA of the CDR3 is TGTGCCAGCAGCTTAGGAGGAGGCGGGTACGAGCAGTTCTTC. Amino acid sequence: CASSLGGGGYEQFF. Drawing the rest from reference TRBV7-2 and TRBJ2-1, the complete variable domain is GAGVSQSPSNKVTEKGKDVELRCDPISGHTALYWYRQSLGQGLEFLIYFQGNSAPDKSGLPSDRFSAERTGGSVSTLTIQRTQQEDSAVYLCASSLGGGGYEQFFGPGTRLTVL.

The chain uses TRBV4-1 and TRBJ2-3; no clear D gene. V lost 1 base, J lost 5 bases, and 4 bases lay in between. The germline V gene has CDR1 MGHRA and CDR2 YSYEKL. This CDR3 has 12 amino acids. The CDR3 coding sequence is TGCGCCAGCAGCCAAGCCGGAGATACGCAGTATTTT. Its protein is CASSQAGDTQYF.

V is TRBV5-1 and J is TRBJ2-1, with 11 bases identical to TRBD2. The V and J ends lost 3 bases and 4 bases, in that order; junction bases with no gene match: 6. The CDR3 is 16 residues long. Germline lookup yields CDR1 SGHRS and CDR2 YFSETQ. CDR3 sequence reads: CASSSRLAGGYNEQFF. CDR3 nucleotide sequence: TGCGCCAGCAGCTCCCGCCTAGCGGGGGGATACAATGAGCAGTTCTTC. The full variable domain, with the rest looked up from reference TRBV5-1 and TRBJ2-1, is KAGVTQTPRYLIKTRGQQVTLSCSPISGHRSVSWYQQTPGQGLQFLFEYFSETQRNKGNFPGRFSGRQFSNSRSEMNVSTLELGDSALYLCASSSRLAGGYNEQFFGPGTRLTVL.

The chain has TRBV5-1 and TRBJ1-4; 12 positions agree with TRBD1. The ends lost 3 bases at V and 7 bases at J; junction bases unmatched: 13. Germline V gives CDR1 SGHRS, CDR2 YFSETQ. The CDR3 sequence is 18 residues long. Here the CDR3 reads CASSSPPGQGAFGEKLFF. CDR3 DNA sequence: TGCGCCAGCAGCTCGCCCCCGGGACAGGGGGCATTTGGTGAAAAACTGTTTTTT.

The chain is built from TRBV5-1 and TRBJ1-2; a weak D match, TRBD1 (5 bases). The CDR3 covers 13 residues. Germline V gene lookup returns CDR1 SGHRS and CDR2 YFSETQ. V lost 2 bases to trimming and J lost 10 bases, with 15 bases between them. The CDR3 DNA reads TGCGCCAGCAGCTTATTTTCGATGGGGCACTACACCTTC. Translated, it gives CASSLFSMGHYTF.

The chain joins TRBV11-1 to TRBJ2-7; D not resolved. Trimming took 2 bases from V and 2 from J, leaving 16 bases between them. Germline CDR1 is SGHAT and CDR2 is FQDESV (reference sequence). CDR3 size: 16 residues. The CDR3 loop reads CASSLRPYSGPYEQYF. In nucleotides, the CDR3 is TGTGCCAGCAGCTTACGGCCCTACAGTGGCCCCTACGAGCAGTACTTC.

This clone has a handful of counts. J is TRBJ2-3 and V is TRBV5-1; 8 nucleotides match TRBD2. This CDR3 has 15 amino acids. V trimming: 4 bases; J trimming: 2 bases; junction bases outside the gene matches: 6. Germline V gives CDR1 SGHRS, CDR2 YFSETQ. The CDR3 coding sequence is TGCGCCAGCAGCGTTAGCGGGGACTACACAGATACGCAGTATTTT. The encoded protein is CASSVSGDYTDTQYF.

V is TRBV5-1 and J is TRBJ2-7; TRBD1 aligns across 9 bases. This CDR3 is 13 amino acids long. Germline V gene data show CDR1 as SGHRS and CDR2 as YFSETQ. V gave up 4 bases and J gave up 5 bases; unmatched junction bases: 4. CDR3 nucleotide sequence: TGCGCCAGCAGCAGACAGGGGGGCGACGAGCAGTACTTC. Residues: CASSRQGGDEQYF.

As regards this clone: The sample holds other DNA sequences that translate to the same CDR3. The chain carries TRBV4-2 and TRBJ1-1; D unclear. CDR1 and CDR2 (germline): LGHNA, YNFKEQ. V was shortened by 6 bases and J by 3 bases, with 5 bases between the two germline ends. The CDR3 extends over 11 amino acids. The CDR3: CASRRDTEAFF. The CDR3 nucleotides are TGTGCCAGCAGGAGGGACACTGAAGCTTTCTTT.

This chain links TRBV29-1 with TRBJ2-5; D call uncertain. Trimming stripped 8 bases from V and 1 base from J, with 17 bases between. Per germline, CDR1 SQVTM and CDR2 ANQGSEA. The CDR3 runs 14 residues. In DNA, the CDR3 is TGCAGCCCCATCCTTGCGAGCCTCCAAGAGACCCAGTACTTC. Protein: CSPILASLQETQYF.

A few counts support this clone. This sequence joins TRBV7-9 and TRBJ2-5, with 8 nucleotides matching TRBD1. The V gene's germline CDR1 is SEHNR and CDR2 FQNEAQ (reference sequence). The CDR3 extends over 17 amino acids. J lost 5 bases, V lost 8 bases, and 19 bases had no gene match. The CDR3 is CASDSLGQGAFRETQYF. The CDR3 DNA reads TGTGCCAGCGACTCCCTAGGCCAGGGGGCTTTCAGGGAGACCCAGTACTTC.

This CDR3 is CASSFRGNSNQPQHF. As DNA, the CDR3 is TGTGCCAGCAGCTTTCGAGGGAATAGCAATCAGCCCCAGCATTTT. V usage is TRBV13 and J usage is TRBJ1-5; D remains unclear. Per the germline V gene, CDR1 is PRHDT and CDR2 is FYEKMQ (reference sequence). Trimming took 3 bases from V and 0 from J, leaving 9 bases between them. The CDR3 is made up of 15 amino acids.

This clone has just a few counts. V and J are TRBV5-1 and TRBJ1-4; 7 positions agree with TRBD1. Per germline, CDR1 SGHRS and CDR2 YFSETQ. This CDR3 contains 16 residues. J was trimmed by 0 bases and V by 5 bases; bases with no gene match: 7. In DNA, the CDR3 is TGCGCCAGCAGACCAACCACAGGGGCAACTAATGAAAAACTGTTTTTT. Amino acids: CASRPTTGATNEKLFF.

The J gene is TRBJ1-5, the V gene TRBV5-1; weak D call: TRBD1 (5 bases). Germline V gene data show CDR1 as SGHRS and CDR2 as YFSETQ. The V end was cut by 9 bases, the J end by 4 bases, with 17 bases between. The CDR3 is made up of 14 amino acids. The CDR3 loop reads CATGYTGGNQPQHF. The CDR3 DNA reads as TGCGCCACCGGTTACACCGGGGGAAATCAGCCCCAGCATTTT. Full variable domain (remainder filled in from reference TRBV5-1 and TRBJ1-5): KAGVTQTPRYLIKTRGQQVTLSCSPISGHRSVSWYQQTPGQGLQFLFEYFSETQRNKGNFPGRFSGRQFSNSRSEMNVSTLELGDSALYLCATGYTGGNQPQHFGDGTRLSIL.

This clone was seen a handful of times. The chain has TRBV11-2 and TRBJ2-7; 8 nucleotides match TRBD2. The CDR3 has 15 amino acids. The germline CDR1 and CDR2 sequences are SGHAT and FQNNGV. The junction had 4 bases not matched to a gene; V was cut back by 1 base and J by 2 bases. Written as DNA, the CDR3 is TGTGCCAGCAGCTTAGGGACGGGGGGGACCTACGAGCAGTACTTC. Encoded protein: CASSLGTGGTYEQYF.

The J gene is TRBJ2-1, the V gene TRBV7-2, with 9 bases identical to TRBD2. CDR1 is SGHTA and CDR2 is FQGNSA in the germline V gene. There are 15 residues in the CDR3. V lost 5 bases to trimming and J lost 6 bases; unmatched junction nucleotides: 8. The CDR3 loop is CASSGLAGLGNEQFF. The CDR3 bases are TGTGCCAGCAGCGGGCTAGCGGGATTGGGCAATGAGCAGTTCTTC.

A single count supports this clone. The chain joins TRBV25-1 to TRBJ2-2; 12 bases match TRBD2. Trimming removed 3 bases from V and 5 bases from J; junction bases left unmatched: 4. This CDR3 spans 16 amino acids. Germline lookup yields CDR1 MGHDK and CDR2 SYGVNS. CDR3 sequence (DNA): TGTGCCAGCAGTGACCCTAGCGGGAGGGGGACCGGGGAGCTGTTTTTT. Translating gives CASSDPSGRGTGELFF.

This chain uses TRBV6-1 with TRBJ2-7, with 9 bases matching TRBD1. There are 15 residues in the CDR3. V trimming: 4 bases; J trimming: 7 bases; junction bases outside the gene matches: 11. CDR1 and CDR2 from the germline V gene are MNHNS and SASEGT. The CDR3 here is CASSALRTGVNEQYF. CDR3 nucleotides: TGTGCCAGCAGTGCCCTTCGGACAGGGGTAAATGAGCAGTACTTC.

The genes are TRBV18 and TRBJ1-1; a weak D match, TRBD1 (5 bases). Germline CDR1 and CDR2: KGHSH and LQKENI. The V end lost 5 bases, the J end lost 0 bases, and 13 bases lay between the germline ends. The CDR3 sequence is 15 residues long. The CDR3 DNA sequence: TGTGCCAGCTCAGACAGACAGATAGTGAACACTGAAGCTTTCTTT. It encodes CASSDRQIVNTEAFF.

V and J are TRBV6-6 and TRBJ1-2; D is perhaps TRBD1 (5 bases). Germline CDR1 is MNHNY and CDR2 is SVGAGI (reference sequence). This CDR3 contains 12 residues. Trimming took 5 bases from V and 8 from J, leaving 12 bases between them. The CDR3 loop is CASSPPGIGYTF. CDR3 coding DNA: TGTGCCAGCAGTCCCCCAGGGATCGGCTACACCTTC.

V is TRBV5-1 and J is TRBJ1-1; 7 bases match TRBD1. The CDR3 covers 17 residues. The V gene's germline CDR1 is SGHRS and CDR2 YFSETQ. Germline trimming cut 3 bases from V and 5 bases from J; bases unmatched to any gene: 16. Written as DNA, the CDR3 is TGCGCCAGCAGCTCTTTTCATAGGGGGCGCAAGGTTACTGAAGCTTTCTTT. Residues: CASSSFHRGRKVTEAFF.

The rearrangement joins TRBV6-1 to TRBJ2-7, with 9 bases identical to TRBD1. Germline loops: CDR1 MNHNS, CDR2 SASEGT. This CDR3 contains 16 residues. The ends lost 4 bases at V and 0 bases at J; junction bases unmatched: 7. CDR3 sequence: CASSGTATGGSYEQYF. The CDR3, as DNA: TGTGCCAGCAGTGGGACTGCGACAGGGGGCTCCTACGAGCAGTACTTC.

The chain uses TRBV11-1 and TRBJ2-3, with 13 bases matching TRBD2. V trimming: 1 base; J trimming: 5 bases; junction bases outside the gene matches: 6. Per the germline V gene, CDR1 is SGHAT and CDR2 is FQDESV (reference sequence). This CDR3 has 17 amino acids. DNA for the CDR3: TGTGCCAGCAGCTTAGAACTAGCGGGAGGGCCTGGAGATACGCAGTATTTT. Translated: CASSLELAGGPGDTQYF.

The genes are TRBV30 and TRBJ1-2, with D perhaps matching TRBD1 (5 bases). The CDR3 length is 12 residues. Germline CDR1 reads GTSNPN; CDR2 reads SVGIG (reference sequence). V was trimmed by 3 bases and J by 2 bases, leaving 7 bases between them. CDR3 DNA sequence: TGTGCCTGGAGGACAGACAACTATGGCTACACCTTC. Translated, it gives CAWRTDNYGYTF.

The gene calls are TRBV7-2 and TRBJ2-3; D remains ambiguous. Trimming shortened V by 0 bases and J by 1 base, and 11 bases separated the two germline ends. The CDR3 has 16 amino acids. CDR1 SGHTA and CDR2 FQGNSA come from the germline V gene. The CDR3: CASSLALGAGTDTQYF. CDR3 nucleotide sequence: TGTGCCAGCAGCTTAGCGTTGGGCGCTGGCACAGATACGCAGTATTTT.

The gene calls are TRBV29-1 and TRBJ2-7, with TRBD2 matching 10 bases. V dropped 1 base and J dropped 2; count of bases not matched to a gene: 5. The CDR3 is 15 amino acids. Germline CDR1 is SQVTM and CDR2 is ANQGSEA. Here the CDR3 reads CSVEGRLAGAYEQYF. The CDR3 DNA reads as TGCAGCGTTGAAGGAAGGCTAGCGGGAGCCTACGAGCAGTACTTC.